This T cell receptor beta chain was captured by sequencing in a study of T cells after yellow fever vaccination. Whole-study findings and limits: Once the booster was given, most primary-vaccination clones reappeared, at about 97% for CD4 and roughly 85% for CD8.

J was trimmed by 7 bases and V by 8 bases; bases with no gene match: 9. The CDR3 spans 14 residues. Looked up from germline, CDR1 is MNHEY and CDR2 is SVGEGT. For this clonotype: Antigen specificity is unknown.

MiXCR, applied by TCRdb to the 5' RACE reads, yields one record per CDR3 protein. The table records some 600,000 distinct CDR3 sequences, roughly an eighth of them present only once. The receptor was derived from a man aged 30 to 39 who received the YFV17D yellow fever vaccine. The chain recombines TRBV6-2 or TRBV6-3 with TRBJ1-5; 9 bases align to TRBD1. The source was PBMCs, collected on the day of the yellow fever booster vaccination. The CDR3 nucleotides are TGTGCCAGCGGGTTGACAGGGGGAAACCAGCCCCAGCATTTT. As protein: CASGLTGGNQPQHF.